This T cell receptor (beta chain) was observed in a study of T cell clonotyping in hematopoietic cell transplantation. Points from the study as a whole: Graft donor and pretransplant recipient Inverse Simpson Index values predicted broader posttransplant TCR diversity.

Repertoires were generated with immunoSEQ multiplex PCR, while TCRdb's copy carries only in-frame clones and drops some. Of tens of thousands of clones in the sample, 85% to 95% were seen once. The time point was: recipient sample about 28 days before transplant, after cytoreduction. Recipient blood drawn about 28 days pretransplant and days 30, 100, 180 after. The CDR3 consists of 14 residues. Germline assignment: CDR1 SGHTA and CDR2 FQGTGA. The V gene lost 4 bases and the J gene lost 8 bases, with 15 bases spanning the gap. Relative to its sample, this clone is medium-sized. What it binds is unknown.

The sequence came from a man aged 40-55 years with chronic myeloid leukemia. Some clones in this sample may be carry-over from other donors' samples. This chain uses TRBV7-3 with TRBJ2-1; possibly TRBD2 for D (5 bases). Sequences were derived from peripheral blood mononuclear cells, sampled before stem cell transplant. The CDR3 bases are TGTGCCAGCAGCTCTTGGACCTCGGGGTATGAGCAGTTCTTC. It is translated as CASSSWTSGYEQFF. Full variable domain (rest looked up from reference TRBV7-3 and TRBJ2-1): GAGVSQTPSNKVTEKGKYVELRCDPISGHTALYWYRQSLGQGPEFLIYFQGTGAADDSGLPNDRFFAVRPEGSVSTLKIQRTERGDSAVYLCASSSWTSGYEQFFGPGTRLTVL.